The 17 T cell receptor beta chains reported below all come from one sample, sequenced in a study of blood T cell repertoires in COVID-19. The table came from immunoSEQ multiplex PCR; TCRdb's copy has only in-frame clones and leaves some out. The sample includes 400,000 or so clones, around 90% of them seen just once. Sample: PBMCs or T cells enriched from blood (not recorded which). The receptors were gathered from a woman aged 40-49 years with acute COVID-19.

This sequence joins TRBV7-9 and TRBJ1-1; 7 bases agree with TRBD1. The CDR3 is 15 amino acids. The J segment lost 1 base and the V segment lost 5 bases, leaving 7 bases of the junction unmatched. Looked up from germline, CDR1 is SEHNR and CDR2 is FQNEAQ (reference sequence). In DNA form, the CDR3 reads TGTGCCAGCAGCCCACCGGAGGGGGCGAACACTGAAGCTTTCTTT. As protein: CASSPPEGANTEAFF.

The genes are TRBV5-1 and TRBJ2-5; 8 positions agree with TRBD2. Germline CDR1 and CDR2: SGHRS and YFSETQ. The CDR3 has 14 amino acids. J gave up 5 bases and V 7 bases, and 10 bases lay outside the gene matches. The CDR3 spells CASYTGTRGETQYF. The CDR3 bases are TGCGCCAGCTATACCGGGACTAGAGGGGAGACCCAGTACTTC.

Comment on this clone: Additional DNA sequences in this sample encode the identical CDR3. This chain joins TRBV3-1 (or the pseudogene TRBV3-2) and TRBJ1-6; TRBD1 agrees at 8 bases. Germline V gene sequence: CDR1 LGHDT, CDR2 YNNKEL (reference sequence). This CDR3 has 15 amino acids. V shed 2 bases and J 7 bases; nucleotides not matched to a gene: 4. In DNA, the CDR3 is TGTGCCAGCAGCCAAAGAACAGGGGGGAATTCACCCCTCCACTTT. Residues: CASSQRTGGNSPLHF.

Details on this clone: The identical CDR3 is also encoded by other nucleotide sequences in the sample. The chain links TRBV30 to TRBJ2-7, with a weak D call TRBD1 (5 bases). The CDR3 runs to 14 residues. V dropped 0 bases and J dropped 2 bases, with 11 bases sitting between them. CDR1 GTSNPN and CDR2 SVGIG come from the germline V gene (reference sequence). DNA for the CDR3: TGTGCCTGGAGTGTACAGGCAGGCGCCTACGAGCAGTACTTC. Translating it yields CAWSVQAGAYEQYF.

The genes are TRBV6-5 and TRBJ1-5; 9 bases are shared with TRBD1. This CDR3 region has 14 residues. V lost 6 bases and J lost 11; bases outside the gene matches: 11. Per germline, CDR1 MNHEY and CDR2 SVGAGI. The CDR3 DNA follows: TGTGCCAGCAGGGCCGGGACAGGGATGTCAGCCCAGCATTTT. Translated: CASRAGTGMSAQHF.

The chain joins TRBV30 to TRBJ1-5; no firm D call. Germline V gene data show CDR1 as GTSNPN and CDR2 as SVGIG (reference sequence). Trimming removed 2 bases at V and 7 bases at J, with 12 bases between. The CDR3 extends over 13 amino acids. The CDR3 is CAWSTTSRQPQHF. CDR3 sequence (DNA): TGTGCCTGGAGTACGACATCAAGACAGCCCCAGCATTTT.

In its sample, this clone was seen once. The chain links TRBV2 to TRBJ1-1; 8 nucleotides align to TRBD1. Trimming at V came to 6 bases and at J to 5 bases, leaving 8 bases not matched to a gene. The CDR3 runs to 14 residues. Looked up from germline, CDR1 is SNHLY and CDR2 is FYNNEI. CDR3 coding DNA: TGTGCCAGCAGACCCAGACAGGGGTGGACTGAAGCTTTCTTT. Translation: CASRPRQGWTEAFF.

The V and J genes are TRBV10-3 and TRBJ2-7, with TRBD1 matching 7 bases. Germline V gives CDR1 ENHRY, CDR2 SYGVKD. There are 14 residues in the CDR3. After removal of 4 bases from V and 4 bases from J, the junction contained 7 bases not matched to a gene. CDR3 sequence (DNA): TGTGCCATCAGTGGAGGGACAGATAGGTACGAGCAGTACTTC. Residues: CAISGGTDRYEQYF.

The genes are TRBV3-1 (or the pseudogene TRBV3-2) and TRBJ2-1; TRBD1 agrees at 9 bases. The germline V gene has CDR1 LGHDT and CDR2 YNNKEL (reference sequence). J was trimmed by 5 bases and V by 4 bases; bases with no gene match: 3. This CDR3 has 14 residues. The CDR3 protein is CASSRWTGDNEQFF. The CDR3 nucleotides are TGTGCCAGCAGCCGATGGACAGGGGACAATGAGCAGTTCTTC.

The chain is built from TRBV7-9 and TRBJ1-5, with D perhaps TRBD1 (6 bases). This CDR3 has 15 amino acids. Trimming took off 1 base at V and 3 bases at J, with 10 bases between the two ends. The germline gives CDR1 SEHNR, CDR2 FQNEAQ (reference sequence). CDR3 amino acids: CASSLGTAFNQPQHF. In DNA form, the CDR3 reads TGTGCCAGCAGCTTAGGGACAGCTTTCAATCAGCCCCAGCATTTT.

J is TRBJ1-1 and V is TRBV2, with D maybe TRBD1 (5 bases). CDR1 and CDR2 (germline): SNHLY, FYNNEI. This CDR3 has 14 residues. The V end lost 10 bases, the J end lost 1 base, and 16 bases lay between the germline ends. In nucleotides, the CDR3 is TGTGCCACCACGGGGGGACTAGGGAACACTGAAGCTTTCTTT. Its translation: CATTGGLGNTEAFF.

The chain employs TRBV4-2 and TRBJ2-2, with 12 nucleotides matching TRBD2. V lost 0 bases and J lost 3; bases outside the gene matches: 2. Looked up from germline, CDR1 is LGHNA and CDR2 is YNFKEQ. This CDR3 is built from 17 residues. The CDR3 sequence is CASSQELAGGYTGELFF. The CDR3 coding sequence is TGTGCCAGCAGCCAAGAACTAGCGGGGGGCTACACCGGGGAGCTGTTTTTT.

This clone has only one observation. The V call is TRBV4-1, the J call TRBJ2-1, with D perhaps matching TRBD2 (5 bases). There are 13 residues in the CDR3. The V gene's germline CDR1 is MGHRA and CDR2 YSYEKL. The ends were cut back, 4 bases at V and 5 bases at J, with 9 bases in the middle. The CDR3 region has the DNA TGCGCCAGCAGCCGATACGGGGACAATGAGCAGTTCTTC. Its translation is CASSRYGDNEQFF.

V usage is TRBV5-1 and J usage is TRBJ1-4; D gene unclear. V lost 0 bases to trimming and J lost 4 bases, with 10 bases between them. CDR1 and CDR2 from the germline V gene are SGHRS and YFSETQ. This CDR3 spans 15 amino acids. The CDR3 sequence: CASSLEPKSNEKLFF. The CDR3 DNA reads TGCGCCAGCAGCTTGGAGCCAAAGAGTAATGAAAAACTGTTTTTT.

The gene calls are TRBV6-5 and TRBJ2-7, with 9 bases that match TRBD1. J lost 7 bases, V lost 5 bases, and 12 bases had no gene match. The CDR3 has 15 residues. CDR1 is MNHEY, CDR2 SVGAGI, per germline. The CDR3 bases are TGTGCCAGCAGTCGGGGTTCCCGACAGGGGGGGGAGCAGTACTTC. The encoded protein is CASSRGSRQGGEQYF.

J is TRBJ1-1 and V is TRBV25-1; D ambiguous. Per germline, CDR1 MGHDK and CDR2 SYGVNS. V gave up 2 bases and J gave up 0 bases, with 4 bases separating them. There are 13 residues in the CDR3. In DNA, the CDR3 is TGTGCCAGCAGTGAACCAGTGAACACTGAAGCTTTCTTT. Its translation is CASSEPVNTEAFF. Complete variable domain (other parts from reference TRBV25-1 and TRBJ1-1): EADIYQTPRYLVIGTGKKITLECSQTMGHDKMYWYQQDPGMELHLIHYSYGVNSTEKGDLSSESTVSRIRTEHFPLTLESARPSHTSQYLCASSEPVNTEAFFGQGTRLTVV.

Notes on this clone: At the DNA level, this CDR3 is encoded by other sequences in the same sample as well. This chain uses TRBV6-5 with TRBJ1-2; TRBD1 is a possible D gene (6 bases). Trimming shortened V by 6 bases and J by 4 bases, and 12 bases separated the two germline ends. Germline-derived CDR1 and CDR2 are MNHEY and SVGAGI. CDR3 length equals 13 residues. CDR3 DNA: TGTGCCAGCAGCTTGACAGGAGGCTATGGCTACACCTTC. Residues: CASSLTGGYGYTF.